This section outlines one T cell receptor (beta chain) sequence together with its context. This clone has just a few counts. The antigen it binds to is not known. No quality values exist for individual bases; no much larger clone is one base distant. Including the terminal cysteine and phenylalanine, the CDR3 comprises 11 residues. The sequence is cut down to CDR3 DNA, 33 bases in frame from base 1. V is cut back by 8 bases and J by 8 bases, with 4 bases in the junction unmatched. The germline V gene yields SNHLY for CDR1 and FYNNEI for CDR2. Preparation of the library involved the immunoSEQ multiplex PCR assay. Adaptive Biotechnologies carried out high-throughput TCR-beta CDR3 sequencing of genomic DNA for most patients. In the paper's pipeline: TCR sequencing data were retrieved from Adaptive's ImmunoSEQ software for 18 patients, whereas three other patients were processed with MiXCR and VDJtools. CDR3 nucleotide sequences shared by donor and recipient were removed because the origin of these sequences could not be assigned. To count as alloreactive, a clone needed at least 2-fold expansion over unstimulated cells and a minimum CFSE-low frequency of 0.002% (template counts) or 0.001% (read counts). Clones detected in sequenced pre-transplant spleen, lymph node, or MLR CFSE-low populations of the donor or recipient were defined as mappable. The cumulative frequency of alloreactive clones was calculated as a percentage of all sequences, weighted by copy number. TCRdb took over this immuneACCESS table, retaining in-frame rearrangements with V and J assigned. Such tables are incomplete; in checked studies, under half of the missing clones stem from an unresolved V gene, and the remainder is unexplained. V, J and clone size are those of that table, while D and trimming were read from the DNA. The table for this sample lists 15,000 to 20,000 clones; over 75% of them were counted only once. Jointly, the top ten make up 1.9% of the sample.

The data originate from a study of graft-versus-host responses after intestinal transplantation (dated by TCRdb to the early 2020s). At the level of the whole study: The transplants that recipients got were multivisceral, liver-intestinal, or isolated intestinal. Every recipient was given anti-thymocyte globulin induction, followed by 3 to 4 years of maintenance tacrolimus and steroids. After intestinal transplantation, graft-versus-host and host-versus-graft alloreactive T cell clones in the graft, circulation and bone marrow were tracked using bulk TCR-beta CDR3 sequencing. To identify alloreactive clones, pre-transplant mixed lymphocyte reaction products were sequenced and compared with unstimulated pre-transplant donor and recipient T cells. Of the roughly 23 intestinal transplant recipients enrolled in the cohort, one of whom was a retransplant, a few patients without pretransplant specimens were excluded. A peak of at least 4% donor T cells among recipient peripheral blood mononuclear cells was the definition used for donor T cell macrochimerism. Samples from a few later patients were sequenced in-house on an Illumina MiSeq with MiXCR processing rather than by the commercial service.

Findings and caveats that apply to the study as a whole: Patients with donor T cell macrochimerism had high GvH to HvG T cell clonal ratios in their allografts. GvH clones turned up in recipient bone marrow, with some appearing earlier in ileal mucosa or blood, a pattern consistent with an intestinal mucosal origin. Peak levels of circulating GvH clones were associated with declines in HvG clones early after transplant. The relatively low number and heterogeneity of intestinal transplant patients limited the conclusions.

Blood samples were collected up to 4 times in the first month after transplant and then at least monthly when available. This material consisted of PBMCs, taken 14 days after transplant. Recombination linked TRBV2 to TRBJ1-1, and 8 bases in between align with TRBD1. This TCR was sampled from a human patient who received an intestinal transplant, so some T cells may come from the graft donor. The DNA reads as follows: TGTGCCAGCTCCTGGACAGGGGAAGCTTTCTTT. It specifies CASSWTGEAFF.